This T cell receptor (beta chain) was sequenced in a study of blood T cell repertoires in COVID-19. Germline CDR1 is MDHEN and CDR2 is SYDVKM. This CDR3 has 15 residues. V was trimmed by 9 bases and J by 6 bases, leaving 20 bases between them. Sequenced by immunoSEQ multiplex PCR; TCRdb stores in-frame clones only, minus some. Among 40,000 to 50,000 clones listed, approximately 91% were seen once. The sample was peripheral blood. V and J are TRBV28 and TRBJ2-2; TRBD1 is a possible D gene (6 bases). The clonotype was recovered from a man aged 45-60 years with active COVID-19. CDR3 sequence reads: CASLMGAAGAGELFF. CDR3 nucleotides: TGTGCCAGTTTGATGGGGGCGGCAGGGGCCGGGGAGCTGTTTTTT.